A selection of T cell receptor beta chains follows, all from one sample in a study of pediatric ulcerative colitis. Only in-frame clones appear in the TCRdb table, and some are missing; sequencing was by immunoSEQ multiplex PCR. The sample consists of 60,000 to 75,000 clones, 70% to 85% of them appearing once. The sequencing input was blood. Receptors were obtained from a boy aged 5 to 17 with moderate ulcerative colitis. Both conserved end residues are part of each CDR3. A D gene is named only where the DNA matches it firmly. Clone size is stated in some rows and not others, as once, few, many or a class when expanded.

>.|few|TRBV7-2|TRBJ1-1
CASSREGLNTEAFF
TGTGCCAGCAGCAGAGAAGGACTGAACACTGAAGCTTTCTTT
>.|.|TRBV5-1|TRBJ2-5
CASSLPQETQYF
TGCGCCAGCAGCTTGCCTCAAGAGACCCAGTACTTC
>.|.|TRBV18|TRBJ2-7
CASSSGPEQYF
TGTGCCAGCTCCTCCGGCCCCGAGCAGTACTTC
>.|.|TRBV11-2|TRBJ2-7
CASSLYEQYF
TGTGCCAGCAGTTTATACGAGCAGTACTTC
>TRBD2|.|TRBV9|TRBJ2-3
CASSARLAGASDTQYF
TGTGCCAGCAGCGCACGGCTAGCGGGGGCTTCAGATACGCAGTATTTT
>TRBD2|.|TRBV10-3|TRBJ2-1
CAISEWNSGGSLNNEQFF
TGTGCCATCAGTGAGTGGAATAGCGGGGGTTCTTTGAACAATGAGCAGTTCTTC
>.|few|TRBV21-1|TRBJ1-1
CASSKSRQGNTEAFF
TGTGCCAGCAGCAAGTCCCGACAGGGGAACACTGAAGCTTTCTTT
>.|.|TRBV4-3|TRBJ1-4
CASSQGVGRNEKLFF
TGCGCCAGCAGCCAAGGGGTAGGGAGGAATGAAAAACTGTTTTTT
>.|.|TRBV2|TRBJ2-5
CATQGRELIKTQYF
TGTGCCACACAGGGGCGGGAGTTGATTAAGACCCAGTACTTC
>.|few|TRBV2|TRBJ1-2
CASSETDGYTF
TGTGCCAGCAGTGAAACAGATGGCTACACCTTC
>.|once|TRBV7-2|TRBJ2-7
CASSLALRSSYEQYF
TGTGCCAGCAGCTTAGCGCTCCGGAGCTCCTACGAGCAGTACTTC
>.|.|TRBV11-2|TRBJ2-2
CASSSLAGELFF
TGTGCCAGCAGCTCCCTGGCCGGGGAGCTGTTTTTT
>.|few|TRBV4-3|TRBJ2-1
CASSQGRGRGEQFF
TGCGCCAGCAGCCAAGGTCGAGGAAGGGGTGAGCAGTTCTTC
>.|.|TRBV6-5|TRBJ2-4
CASSTGWGNIQYF
TGTGCCAGCAGTACAGGGTGGGGGAACATTCAGTACTTC
>TRBD1|.|TRBV18|TRBJ2-5
CASLQGIRETQYF
TGTGCCAGTCTACAGGGGATCCGAGAGACCCAGTACTTC
>.|.|TRBV9|TRBJ2-7
CASSVGGVGEQYF
TGTGCCAGCAGCGTAGGGGGGGTAGGAGAGCAGTACTTC
>.|.|TRBV21-1|TRBJ1-5
CASSTRGGPDSNQPQHF
TGTGCCAGCAGCACGAGAGGGGGACCAGATAGCAATCAGCCCCAGCATTTT
>TRBD2|.|TRBV6-1|TRBJ2-2
CASRGTRNVELFF
TGTGCCAGCAGGGGGACTAGGAACGTGGAGCTGTTTTTT
>TRBD1|.|TRBV12-5|TRBJ2-7
CASGLEDRAGYEQYF
TGTGCTAGTGGTTTGGAGGACAGGGCGGGTTACGAGCAGTACTTC
>TRBD1|few|TRBV7-2|TRBJ1-1
CASSPLKGAIGEAFF
TGTGCCAGCAGCCCGTTGAAGGGGGCAATCGGTGAAGCTTTCTTT
>TRBD1|.|TRBV5-4|TRBJ1-1
CASSSGQGRSHTEAFF
TGTGCCAGCAGCTCGGGACAGGGGAGGAGTCACACTGAAGCTTTCTTT
>.|.|TRBV19|TRBJ1-2
CASSIPGVAYGYTF
TGTGCCAGTAGTATCCCAGGTGTAGCTTACGGCTACACCTTC
>.|.|TRBV12-5|TRBJ2-7
CASGSTGTYEQYF
TGTGCTAGTGGTTCCACCGGGACCTACGAGCAGTACTTC
>TRBD1|.|TRBV6-5|TRBJ2-2
CASRWTGSDTGELFF
TGTGCCAGCAGGTGGACAGGGAGCGACACCGGGGAGCTGTTTTTT
>.|.|TRBV29-1|TRBJ1-1
CSVEWNTEAFF
TGCAGCGTGGAATGGAACACTGAAGCTTTCTTT
>.|.|TRBV9|TRBJ2-7
CASSLDSHEQYF
TGTGCCAGCAGCCTCGACAGCCACGAGCAGTACTTC
>TRBD1|.|TRBV19|TRBJ1-1
CASSGTGGLEAFF
TGTGCCAGCTCCGGGACAGGGGGACTTGAAGCTTTCTTT
>.|.|TRBV5-1|TRBJ2-2
CASIYTSGNTGELFF
TGCGCCAGCATCTACACGTCGGGGAACACCGGGGAGCTGTTTTTT
>.|once|TRBV19|TRBJ2-3
CASSIGGTDTQYF
TGTGCCAGTAGTATAGGAGGCACAGATACGCAGTATTTT
>TRBD2|.|TRBV2|TRBJ2-1
CASSEERASGNEQFF
TGTGCCAGCAGTGAAGAGAGGGCTAGCGGCAATGAGCAGTTCTTC
>.|.|TRBV15|TRBJ1-1
CATSRDLGLAFF
TGTGCCACCAGCAGAGATCTGGGTTTGGCTTTCTTT
>TRBD1|.|TRBV30|TRBJ1-2
CAWSFEGAGYGYTF
TGTGCCTGGAGTTTTGAGGGGGCGGGCTATGGCTACACCTTC
>TRBD2|.|TRBV19|TRBJ2-3
CASSGREGGPEDTQYF
TGTGCCAGTAGTGGCCGTGAGGGAGGGCCTGAAGATACGCAGTATTTT
>TRBD1|.|TRBV18|TRBJ1-5
CASSPPGVGQGHQPQHF
TGTGCCAGCTCACCACCAGGTGTGGGACAGGGGCATCAGCCCCAGCATTTT
>TRBD2|.|TRBV2|TRBJ2-7
CASQGLAGYEQYF
TGTGCCAGCCAAGGACTAGCGGGCTACGAGCAGTACTTC
>.|.|TRBV7-2|TRBJ1-5
CASSSLGYQPQHF
TGTGCCAGCAGCTCTCTCGGGTATCAGCCCCAGCATTTT
>.|.|TRBV2|TRBJ2-1
CATPGTLSYNEQFF
TGTGCCACCCCCGGGACCCTCTCCTACAATGAGCAGTTCTTC
>.|.|TRBV13|TRBJ2-1
CASSLDRNYEQFF
TGTGCCAGCAGCTTAGACAGGAACTATGAGCAGTTCTTC
>.|.|TRBV29-1|TRBJ1-1
CSVQQGERRLNEAFF
TGCAGCGTTCAACAGGGTGAGAGAAGACTCAATGAAGCTTTCTTT
>.|.|TRBV15|TRBJ2-5
CATSRDRQGFSRDRETQYF
TGTGCCACCAGCAGAGATAGGCAGGGTTTTAGCCGAGACCGGGAGACCCAGTACTTC
>TRBD1|.|TRBV2|TRBJ2-7
CASSEDRTGIPYEQYF
TGTGCCAGCAGTGAAGACCGGACAGGGATCCCCTACGAGCAGTACTTC
>.|.|TRBV11-3|TRBJ2-2
CASSLGVSPGELFF
TGTGCCAGCAGCTTAGGTGTTTCGCCCGGGGAGCTGTTTTTT